Described below is a single T cell receptor beta chain sequence and its context. Its specificity is unknown. The germline gives CDR1 SGHRS, CDR2 YFSETQ. The CDR3 length is 15 residues. V was pared by 4 bases and J by 3 bases, with 5 bases of the junction left unmatched. General study findings and limits: Tumor-infiltrating Treg TCR alpha and beta sequences overlapped most with tumor naive CD4+ T cells, then blood naive.

Semi-nested PCR with Nested Universal Primer A followed constant-region reverse priming of full-length variable regions. TCRdb used MiXCR to reprocess the 5' RACE reads, holding one entry per CDR3 protein. The table has 55,000 to 70,000 distinct CDR3 sequences, 28% seen once. The memory fraction was CD4+CD45RO+CD25- cells. The V and J genes are TRBV5-1 and TRBJ2-1, with 9 bases identical to TRBD2. The receptor's source is a female donor with breast cancer. Sequencing was performed on tumor-infiltrating memory CD4+ T cells sorted from the breast tumor. Stated subset: memory CD4+ T cells, CD4+CD45RO+CD25-. The CDR3 coding sequence is TGCGCCAGCAGCCTACTAGCGGGTAACTACAATGAGCAGTTCTTC. Translated: CASSLLAGNYNEQFF.